Below, 28 T cell receptor beta chains from the same sample are listed, as sequenced in a study of blood T cell repertoires in COVID-19. Assay used: immunoSEQ multiplex PCR; TCRdb lists only in-frame clones, some missing. The sample contains 160,000 or so clones, around 76% of which appear only once. The sample was peripheral blood. These receptor sequences come from a woman in her sixties or seventies with acute or convalescent COVID-19.

The CDR3 is CASSQELARGSEQYF. CDR3 nucleotide sequence: TGCGCCAGCAGCCAAGAATTAGCGCGGGGGTCCGAGCAGTACTTC. The chain recombines TRBV4-1 with TRBJ2-7; 7 nucleotides line up with TRBD2. CDR3 size: 15 residues. In germline, CDR1 is MGHRA, CDR2 YSYEKL. The junction had 8 bases not matched to a gene; V was cut back by 0 bases and J by 6 bases.

A word on this clone: In the same sample, other DNA sequences code for this CDR3. This chain uses TRBV30 with TRBJ1-5; no definite D call. Germline CDR1 reads GTSNPN; CDR2 reads SVGIG (reference sequence). The V end was cut by 0 bases, the J end by 2 bases, with 11 bases between. The CDR3 runs 15 residues. The CDR3: CAWSVLGRGNQPQHF. The CDR3 nucleotides read TGTGCCTGGAGTGTACTGGGGAGGGGCAATCAGCCCCAGCATTTT.

V is TRBV19 and J is TRBJ1-1, with D perhaps matching TRBD1 (5 bases). Germline loops: CDR1 LNHDA, CDR2 SQIVND (reference sequence). The CDR3 length is 15 residues. V was shortened by 6 bases and J by 0 bases, with 14 bases between the two germline ends. The CDR3 protein is CASRGQGGMNTEAFF. As DNA, the CDR3 is TGTGCCAGTAGGGGGCAGGGAGGAATGAACACTGAAGCTTTCTTT.

This clone appeared a single time. The chain joins TRBV7-3 to TRBJ2-7, with 7 bases that match TRBD1. The germline V gene has CDR1 SGHTA and CDR2 FQGTGA. This CDR3 comprises 13 residues. With 6 bases clipped from V and 3 bases from J, the junction kept 5 bases outside the gene matches. CDR3 protein: CASSWDRGYEQYF. In DNA, the CDR3 is TGTGCCAGCAGTTGGGACAGAGGCTACGAGCAGTACTTC. Based on the CDR3 plus reference TRBV7-3 and TRBJ2-7, the full variable domain is GAGVSQTPSNKVTEKGKYVELRCDPISGHTALYWYRQSLGQGPEFLIYFQGTGAADDSGLPNDRFFAVRPEGSVSTLKIQRTERGDSAVYLCASSWDRGYEQYFGPGTRLTVT.

The rearrangement joins TRBV28 to TRBJ2-7, with 9 bases that match TRBD1. This CDR3 region has 14 residues. Trimming at V came to 3 bases and at J to 5 bases, leaving 5 bases not matched to a gene. CDR1 MDHEN and CDR2 SYDVKM come from the germline V gene. CDR3 nucleotide sequence: TGTGCCAGCAGTTTTGGGACAGGGCCTAACGAGCAGTACTTC. Encoded protein: CASSFGTGPNEQYF.

The rearrangement links TRBV18 to TRBJ2-7; D not resolved. Trimming stripped 3 bases from V and 4 bases from J, with 4 bases between. CDR1 is KGHSH and CDR2 is LQKENI in the germline V gene. The CDR3 runs 11 residues. CDR3 loop: CASSPLYEQYF. The CDR3 coding sequence is TGTGCCAGCTCACCCTTATACGAGCAGTACTTC.

This clone was detected a few times. The chain uses TRBV30 and TRBJ2-7; possibly TRBD2 for D (6 bases). Trimming stripped 2 bases from V and 4 bases from J, with 18 bases between. Looked up from germline, CDR1 is GTSNPN and CDR2 is SVGIG (reference sequence). The CDR3 is 15 residues long. This CDR3 reads CAWSRGGTYIYEQYF. The CDR3 DNA sequence: TGTGCCTGGAGTAGGGGCGGGACCTATATTTACGAGCAGTACTTC.

This CDR3 reads CSVWTANYGYTF. CDR3 in DNA: TGCAGCGTTTGGACAGCTAACTATGGCTACACCTTC. The rearrangement uses TRBV29-1 and TRBJ1-2; maybe TRBD1 (6 bases). This CDR3 contains 12 residues. Germline-derived CDR1 and CDR2 are SQVTM and ANQGSEA. The V gene lost 5 bases and the J gene lost 0 bases, with 7 bases spanning the gap.

The V and J genes are TRBV28 and TRBJ1-2; 7 bases align to TRBD1. The V gene's germline CDR1 is MDHEN and CDR2 SYDVKM. This CDR3 comprises 17 residues. V gave up 8 bases and J gave up 8 bases; unmatched junction bases: 23. The CDR3 reads CASDSKKPLTGYRGYTF. As DNA, the CDR3 is TGTGCCAGCGACTCGAAAAAACCGCTGACAGGGTACAGAGGCTACACCTTC.

The CDR3 protein is CASSTRGANTGELFF. CDR3 DNA: TGTGCCAGCAGTACCCGGGGGGCGAACACCGGGGAGCTGTTTTTT. The genes are TRBV9 and TRBJ2-2, with 7 bases identical to TRBD2. J was trimmed by 0 bases and V by 5 bases; bases with no gene match: 4. CDR1 and CDR2 (germline): SGDLS, YYNGEE. This CDR3 comprises 15 residues.

The gene calls are TRBV19 and TRBJ1-5; 12 bases fit TRBD1. This CDR3 region has 19 residues. CDR1 LNHDA and CDR2 SQIVND come from the germline V gene (reference sequence). V dropped 4 bases and J dropped 1; count of bases not matched to a gene: 11. The CDR3 loop is CASSTLPGQGAGSNQPQHF. CDR3 nucleotides: TGTGCCAGTAGTACCCTCCCGGGACAGGGGGCAGGGAGCAATCAGCCCCAGCATTTT. Using reference TRBV19 and TRBJ1-5 for the parts outside the CDR3, the full variable domain is DGGITQSPKYLFRKEGQNVTLSCEQNLNHDAMYWYRQDPGQGLRLIYYSQIVNDFQKGDIAEGYSVSREKKESFPLTVTSAQKNPTAFYLCASSTLPGQGAGSNQPQHFGDGTRLSIL.

This clone was recorded at least ten times. The chain links TRBV28 to TRBJ1-3; D gene unclear. V lost 8 bases and J 4 bases, leaving 9 bases between the germline ends. Per germline, CDR1 MDHEN and CDR2 SYDVKM. The CDR3 is 12 amino acids. CDR3 amino acids: CASGVGGNTIYF. CDR3 bases: TGTGCCAGCGGAGTCGGAGGAAACACCATATATTTT.

The chain employs TRBV11-2 and TRBJ2-7; D remains unclear. CDR1 and CDR2 (germline): SGHAT, FQNNGV. This CDR3 region has 11 residues. Trimming shortened V by 1 base and J by 6 bases, and 4 bases separated the two germline ends. The CDR3 loop reads CASSLAVEQYF. CDR3 in DNA: TGTGCCAGCAGCTTAGCGGTCGAGCAGTACTTC. Full variable domain (missing parts from reference TRBV11-2 and TRBJ2-7): EAGVAQSPRYKIIEKRQSVAFWCNPISGHATLYWYQQILGQGPKLLIQFQNNGVVDDSQLPKDRFSAERLKGVDSTLKIQPAKLEDSAVYLCASSLAVEQYFGPGTRLTVT.

J is TRBJ1-1 and V is TRBV7-2, with 7 bases lining up with TRBD1. The CDR3 length is 16 residues. From germline, CDR1 is SGHTA and CDR2 FQGNSA. Trimming at V came to 5 bases and at J to 1 base, leaving 10 bases not matched to a gene. DNA of the CDR3: TGTGCCAGCAGCCCACAGACAGGGAGTAGGAACACTGAAGCTTTCTTT. Amino acids: CASSPQTGSRNTEAFF.

The chain uses TRBV27 and TRBJ1-5; D is perhaps TRBD1 (6 bases). This CDR3 spans 16 amino acids. Germline CDR1 is MNHEY and CDR2 is SMNVEV (reference sequence). Trimming removed 2 bases from V and 4 bases from J, with 15 bases in between. The CDR3 here is CASSLMGALLNQPQHF. The CDR3 DNA is TGTGCCAGCAGTTTAATGGGGGCCCTACTAAATCAGCCCCAGCATTTT.

The J gene is TRBJ1-2, the V gene TRBV9, with D perhaps matching TRBD1 (5 bases). Per the germline V gene, CDR1 is SGDLS and CDR2 is YYNGEE. Deletions cut 1 base from V and 6 bases from J, with 16 bases between. The length of the CDR3 is 15 residues. CDR3 amino acids: CASSVHPRDRDGYTF. Here the CDR3 DNA reads TGTGCCAGCAGCGTACATCCCAGGGATAGGGATGGCTACACCTTC.

The chain carries TRBV7-2 and TRBJ2-5; 11 positions match TRBD2. Trimming took 1 base from V and 5 from J; bases not matched to a gene: 12. In germline, CDR1 is SGHTA, CDR2 FQGNSA. The CDR3 loop spans 18 amino acids. Written as DNA, the CDR3 is TGTGCCAGCAGCTTAGAGGAGATTAGCGGGAGGGAAATGGAGACCCAGTACTTC. The encoded protein is CASSLEEISGREMETQYF.

The genes are TRBV7-9 and TRBJ1-2; maybe TRBD1 (6 bases). Per the germline V gene, CDR1 is SEHNR and CDR2 is FQNEAQ (reference sequence). The CDR3 is made up of 14 amino acids. With 3 bases removed from V and 2 bases from J, the gap between germline ends came to 10 bases. In DNA form, the CDR3 reads TGTGCCAGCAGCTTTAGGACAGCCAACTATGGCTACACCTTC. It encodes CASSFRTANYGYTF.

J is TRBJ2-7 and V is TRBV4-3, with 9 positions matching TRBD1. This CDR3 region has 14 residues. Unmatched junction bases numbered 2, after V lost 4 bases and J lost 1 base. Germline CDR1 is LGHNA and CDR2 is YSLEER. The CDR3 nucleotides read TGCGCCAGCAGCCCGGGGACAGGGTCCTACGAGCAGTACTTC. Amino acid sequence: CASSPGTGSYEQYF.

The V gene is TRBV5-4, the J gene TRBJ2-2; TRBD2 matches 8 bases. This CDR3 spans 16 amino acids. With V trimmed by 4 bases and J by 1 base, 6 bases remained unmatched. Germline CDR1 and CDR2: SGHNT and YYREEE (reference sequence). For the CDR3, the DNA is TGTGCCAGCAGCACGGGGGGGGCGCAGAACACCGGGGAGCTGTTTTTT. This codes for CASSTGGAQNTGELFF.

The chain joins TRBV10-3 to TRBJ2-2; 7 bases fit TRBD1. Germline CDR1 and CDR2: ENHRY and SYGVKD. CDR3 length equals 17 residues. Trimming removed 4 bases from V and 2 bases from J; junction bases left unmatched: 10. The CDR3 sequence: CAISAPAGGLNTGELFF. DNA of the CDR3: TGTGCCATCAGTGCCCCGGCAGGGGGATTAAACACCGGGGAGCTGTTTTTT.

The V call is TRBV6-2 or TRBV6-3, the J call TRBJ1-3; TRBD1 matches 8 bases. Trimming took 6 bases from V and 0 from J; bases not matched to a gene: 4. The CDR3 has 15 amino acids. From germline, CDR1 is MNHEY and CDR2 SVGEGT. This CDR3 reads CASSPDRVSGNTIYF. The CDR3 bases are TGTGCCAGCAGCCCGGACAGGGTCTCTGGAAACACCATATATTTT.

The DNA for the CDR3 is TGTGCCACCAGTGACAGTGTCTCTGAGCAGTTCTTC. Encoded protein: CATSDSVSEQFF. The rearrangement links TRBV24-1 to TRBJ2-1; the D is unclear. This CDR3 region has 12 residues. Germline assignment: CDR1 KGHDR and CDR2 SFDVKD. V shed 4 bases and J shed 9 bases, with 9 bases lying between them.

This chain links TRBV2 with TRBJ1-2, with 9 bases aligning to TRBD1. Per the germline V gene, CDR1 is SNHLY and CDR2 is FYNNEI. The CDR3 contains 14 residues. V lost 10 bases to trimming and J lost 2 bases; unmatched junction nucleotides: 8. The CDR3 DNA reads TGTGCCACCGAACCGACAGGGGGGAACTATGGCTACACCTTC. Its translation is CATEPTGGNYGYTF. Based on the CDR3 plus reference TRBV2 and TRBJ1-2, the full variable domain is EPEVTQTPSHQVTQMGQEVILRCVPISNHLYFYWYRQILGQKVEFLVSFYNNEISEKSEIFDDQFSVERPDGSNFTLKIRSTKLEDSAMYFCATEPTGGNYGYTFGSGTRLTVV.

J is TRBJ2-1 and V is TRBV24-1; D call uncertain. V lost 9 bases, J lost 4 bases, and 6 bases lay in between. Per the germline V gene, CDR1 is KGHDR and CDR2 is SFDVKD. This CDR3 has 11 residues. CDR3 nucleotide sequence: TGTGCCACCGAGTTGTACAATGAGCAGTTCTTC. Amino acid sequence: CATELYNEQFF.

The J gene is TRBJ2-3, the V gene TRBV11-3; 9 bases map to TRBD2. The germline CDR1 and CDR2 sequences are SGHNT and YENEEA. V lost 2 bases and J lost 2; bases outside the gene matches: 11. The length of the CDR3 is 18 residues. As DNA, the CDR3 is TGTGCCAGCAGCTTACGGAATCTGGCGGGGGGGCTCACAGATACGCAGTATTTT. Translating it yields CASSLRNLAGGLTDTQYF.

J is TRBJ1-6 and V is TRBV30; maybe TRBD1 (6 bases). Trimming left V 4 bases short and J 9 bases short, with 13 bases between. This CDR3 region has 13 residues. Germline V lookup: CDR1 GTSNPN, CDR2 SVGIG (reference sequence). CDR3 protein: CAWTGTPVSPLHF. CDR3 DNA: TGTGCCTGGACCGGGACACCCGTTTCACCCCTCCACTTT.

The genes are TRBV7-2 and TRBJ1-6; D unresolved. This CDR3 spans 16 amino acids. V shed 2 bases and J shed 2 bases, with 10 bases lying between them. Germline CDR1 is SGHTA and CDR2 is FQGNSA. In DNA, the CDR3 is TGTGCCAGCAGCTTAATGAGGGCGGCCTATAATTCACCCCTCCACTTT. It specifies CASSLMRAAYNSPLHF.